This T cell receptor beta chain was sequenced during a study of T cell responses to AZD1222 COVID-19 vaccine. Notes on this clone: Its matching antigen is unknown.

The study's findings and limits: Close to half of all spike-specific TCRs reportedly target regions of the variants that are unmutated.

Data came from immunoSEQ multiplex PCR; TCRdb stores just in-frame clones and leaves some out. The sample yields under 200,000 clones, more than 80% seen once. V was trimmed by 4 bases and J by 6 bases, leaving 24 bases between them. Germline V gene sequence: CDR1 SEHNR, CDR2 FQNEAQ (reference sequence). This CDR3 is built from 17 residues. The source material was peripheral blood, sampled on day 0 of AZD1222 vaccination. The TCR originated in an adult in good health. The chain uses TRBV7-9 and TRBJ1-2, with a weak D call TRBD1 (5 bases). In nucleotides, the CDR3 is TGTGCCAGCAGCTCCATATTGGGACCCCGGGACCCAAATGGCTACACCTTC. Amino acids: CASSSILGPRDPNGYTF.